This TCR beta chain emerged from a study of T cell responses to AZD1222 COVID-19 vaccine. Deletions cut 2 bases from V and 4 bases from J, with 17 bases between. The CDR3 has 16 residues. Germline V gene lookup returns CDR1 KGHSH and CDR2 LQKENI. Here immunoSEQ multiplex PCR was the method, and the copy in TCRdb shows in-frame clones only, minus some. The sample has roughly 160,000 clones, around nine tenths seen once. The receptor was isolated from an adult in good health. The source was peripheral blood, collected on day 0 of AZD1222 vaccination. The genes are TRBV18 and TRBJ1-2, with D uncertain. The CDR3 spells CASSPLLEGTSYGYTF. DNA for the CDR3: TGTGCCAGCTCACCATTGTTGGAGGGTACGAGCTATGGCTACACCTTC.